This T cell receptor beta chain was recovered during a study of blood T cell repertoires in COVID-19. About the study: COVID-19 samples, acute and convalescent, were from the United States, Italy and Spain.

Repertoires were generated with immunoSEQ multiplex PCR, while TCRdb's copy carries only in-frame clones and drops some. Here the sample spans roughly 260,000 clones, around 86% being singletons. Germline trimming cut 8 bases from V and 3 bases from J; bases unmatched to any gene: 10. The CDR3 loop spans 15 amino acids. The V gene's germline CDR1 is MGHRA and CDR2 YSYEKL. The receptor's source is a woman aged 18 to 35 who had recovered from COVID-19. The material sequenced was PBMCs or T cells enriched from blood (not recorded which). This chain uses TRBV4-1 with TRBJ2-1; TRBD2 agrees at 7 bases. CDR3 sequence (DNA): TGCGCCAGCGCCACCCGGCTAGCGGACTACAATGAGCAGTTCTTC. Residues: CASATRLADYNEQFF.